This T cell receptor beta chain was sequenced during a study of control samples from healthy donors and cancer patients. The CDR3 covers 16 residues. J gave up 6 bases and V 4 bases, and 13 bases lay outside the gene matches. Germline V CDR1 and CDR2: SEHNR, FQNEAQ (reference sequence). TCRdb's copy holds only in-frame clones and misses some; the assay was immunoSEQ multiplex PCR. The sample contains roughly 41,000 clones, around 94% of which appear only once. The specimen was blood. The TCR originated in a man aged 55 to 70 in good health. The chain carries TRBV7-9 and TRBJ2-3, with 7 bases matching TRBD2. The CDR3 loop reads CASSSPGGRASDTQYF. Written as DNA, the CDR3 is TGTGCCAGCAGCTCACCCGGGGGGAGGGCATCGGATACGCAGTATTTT. The full variable domain, in which reference TRBV7-9 and TRBJ2-3 provide the parts outside the CDR3, is DTGVSQNPRHKITKRGQNVTFRCDPISEHNRLYWYRQTLGQGPEFLTYFQNEAQLEKSRLLSDRFSAERPKGSFSTLEIQRTEQGDSAMYLCASSSPGGRASDTQYFGPGTRLTVL.